The sequence of this TCR beta chain was determined in a study of blood T cell repertoires in COVID-19. Study background: Samples came from the United States, Italy and Spain, spanning acute and convalescent COVID-19.

Under the authors' procedure: Researchers report that nucleated cell counts were estimated from reference gene primer amplification. Here immunoSEQ multiplex PCR was the method, and the copy in TCRdb shows in-frame clones only, minus some. V and J calls and clone size are copied from that table; D and trimming were computed from the DNA. Among tens of thousands of clones listed, 65% to 85% were seen once. This CDR3 has 15 amino acids. Germline V gene data show CDR1 as ENHRY and CDR2 as SYGVKD. As to this clone: A junction end diverges from the germline sequence, so it may reflect a read error.

Sequencing was done on a sample of peripheral blood. The sequence came from a man aged 50-59 years with acute or convalescent COVID-19. V gene TRBV10-3 combines with J gene TRBJ1-5, with 8 bases matching TRBD1. CDR3 DNA: TGTGCCGTCAGCGGACAGGGAAATAGCAATCAGCCCCAGCATTTT. Translating it yields CAVSGQGNSNQPQHF.